A single sample is the source of the 8 T cell receptor beta chains below, sequenced in a study of blood T cells in healthy people across ages. With a J-beta primer mix and a sample-barcoded 5' primer, a second PCR ran about 7 to 11 cycles. TCRdb fed the 5' RACE reads into MiXCR, producing one record per CDR3 protein. Of fewer than 2,000,000 distinct CDR3 sequences in the sample, roughly 30% were seen once. Sequencing was done on a sample of blood. Receptor source: a woman aged 25 to 39 in good health.

This chain links TRBV5-6 with TRBJ2-7, with 8 nucleotides matching TRBD1. Trimming removed 3 bases from V and 5 bases from J; junction bases left unmatched: 7. This CDR3 region has 14 residues. The germline V gene encodes CDR1 SGHDT and CDR2 YYEEEE. CDR3 in DNA: TGTGCCAGCAGCTCGGACAGGGTGGGCAACGAGCAGTACTTC. Its protein is CASSSDRVGNEQYF.

The V and J genes are TRBV4-1 and TRBJ2-7; maybe TRBD1 (5 bases). The CDR3 sequence is 18 residues long. Per the germline V gene, CDR1 is MGHRA and CDR2 is YSYEKL. V dropped 1 base and J dropped 1 base, with 20 bases sitting between them. The CDR3: CASSQVRSRGTPSYEQYF. The CDR3 nucleotides are TGCGCCAGCAGCCAAGTCCGGAGTAGGGGCACCCCTTCCTACGAGCAGTACTTC.

This clonotype was found a few times. The rearrangement links TRBV6-1 to TRBJ1-2; D remains unclear. There are 12 residues in the CDR3. CDR1 and CDR2 (germline): MNHNS, SASEGT. V was shortened by 2 bases and J by 8 bases, with 9 bases between the two germline ends. Written as DNA, the CDR3 is TGTGCCAGCAGTGAAACGTCAACAGGCTACACCTTC. Its protein product is CASSETSTGYTF.

The chain has TRBV6-2 or TRBV6-3 and TRBJ2-7; D might be TRBD1 (5 bases). V gave up 5 bases and J gave up 3 bases, with 14 bases separating them. CDR3 size: 14 residues. The germline CDR1 and CDR2 sequences are MNHEY and SVGEGT. The CDR3, as DNA: TGTGCCAGCAGTAACGACAGCCCTAGCTACGAGCAGTACTTC. Protein: CASSNDSPSYEQYF.

This clonotype was picked up a small number of times. This rearrangement joins TRBV20-1 to TRBJ1-2, with D possibly matching TRBD1 (5 bases). The CDR3 has 13 amino acids. V gave up 3 bases and J gave up 2 bases, with 10 bases separating them. Germline-derived CDR1 and CDR2 are DFQATT and SNEGSKA (reference sequence). CDR3 amino acids: CSARSGTNYGYTF. The DNA of the CDR3 is TGCAGTGCTAGGTCGGGGACCAACTATGGCTACACCTTC.

The V call is TRBV2, the J call TRBJ2-1; D not resolved. From germline, CDR1 is SNHLY and CDR2 FYNNEI. V was shortened by 7 bases and J by 7 bases, with 5 bases between the two germline ends. The CDR3 is 10 amino acids. CDR3 amino acids: CASIENEQFF. Written as DNA, the CDR3 is TGTGCCAGCATAGAGAATGAGCAGTTCTTC. Variable domain in full (rest from reference TRBV2 and TRBJ2-1): EPEVTQTPSHQVTQMGQEVILRCVPISNHLYFYWYRQILGQKVEFLVSFYNNEISEKSEIFDDQFSVERPDGSNFTLKIRSTKLEDSAMYFCASIENEQFFGPGTRLTVL.

This clonotype was counted between two and nine times. The chain carries TRBV29-1 and TRBJ2-2; D might be TRBD2 (7 bases). The CDR3 has 14 residues. The germline V gene has CDR1 SQVTM and CDR2 ANQGSEA. V lost 5 bases and J 4 bases, leaving 14 bases between the germline ends. CDR3 DNA: TGCAGCGTTAGGAGGGGGGGCGTCACCGGGGAGCTGTTTTTT. Encoded protein: CSVRRGGVTGELFF.

The table lists this clonotype with a few counts. This chain uses TRBV20-1 with TRBJ1-1; no reliable D call. This CDR3 region has 16 residues. Germline CDR1 DFQATT, CDR2 SNEGSKA (reference sequence). Trimming removed 3 bases from V and 1 base from J, with 18 bases in between. In nucleotides, the CDR3 is TGCAGTGCTAGTAAGGCAGATCGTTGGCAGAACACTGAAGCTTTCTTT. Translation: CSASKADRWQNTEAFF.